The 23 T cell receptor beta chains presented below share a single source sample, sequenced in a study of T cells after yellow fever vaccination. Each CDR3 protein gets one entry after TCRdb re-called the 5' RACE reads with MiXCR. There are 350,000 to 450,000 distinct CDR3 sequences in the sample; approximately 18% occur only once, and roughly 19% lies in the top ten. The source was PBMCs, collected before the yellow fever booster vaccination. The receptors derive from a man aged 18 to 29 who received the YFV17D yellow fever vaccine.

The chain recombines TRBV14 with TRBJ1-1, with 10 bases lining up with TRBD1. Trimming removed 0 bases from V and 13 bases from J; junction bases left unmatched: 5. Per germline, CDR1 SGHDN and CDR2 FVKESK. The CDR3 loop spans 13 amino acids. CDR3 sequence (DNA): TGTGCCAGCAGCCAAGAATGGGACAGGGGTCTTTTCTTT. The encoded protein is CASSQEWDRGLFF.

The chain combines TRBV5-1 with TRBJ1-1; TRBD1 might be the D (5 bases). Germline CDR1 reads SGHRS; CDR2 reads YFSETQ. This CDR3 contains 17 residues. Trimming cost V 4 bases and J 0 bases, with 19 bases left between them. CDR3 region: CASSPPTVGQLNTEAFF. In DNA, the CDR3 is TGCGCCAGCAGCCCACCCACCGTGGGGCAATTGAACACTGAAGCTTTCTTT.

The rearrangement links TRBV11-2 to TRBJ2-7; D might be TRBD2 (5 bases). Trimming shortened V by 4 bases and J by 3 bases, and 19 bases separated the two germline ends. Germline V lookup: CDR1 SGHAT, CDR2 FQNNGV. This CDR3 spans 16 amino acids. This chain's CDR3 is CASSWLRAAAYYEQYF. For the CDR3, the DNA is TGTGCCAGCAGCTGGCTGAGGGCAGCAGCTTACTACGAGCAGTACTTC.

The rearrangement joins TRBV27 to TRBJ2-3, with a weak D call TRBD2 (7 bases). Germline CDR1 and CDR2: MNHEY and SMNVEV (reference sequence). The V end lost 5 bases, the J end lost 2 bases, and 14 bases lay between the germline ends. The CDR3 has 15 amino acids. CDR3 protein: CASSRRGPSTDTQYF. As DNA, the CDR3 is TGTGCCAGCAGTCGGCGGGGGCCCTCCACAGATACGCAGTATTTT.

The CDR3 DNA reads TGTGCCAGTAGTCTTCCCGACAGGGCCACTGAAGCTTTCTTT. Protein product: CASSLPDRATEAFF. The chain has TRBV19 and TRBJ1-1; 7 bases align to TRBD1. V shed 5 bases and J 4 bases; nucleotides not matched to a gene: 7. This CDR3 comprises 14 residues. Germline V lookup: CDR1 LNHDA, CDR2 SQIVND (reference sequence).

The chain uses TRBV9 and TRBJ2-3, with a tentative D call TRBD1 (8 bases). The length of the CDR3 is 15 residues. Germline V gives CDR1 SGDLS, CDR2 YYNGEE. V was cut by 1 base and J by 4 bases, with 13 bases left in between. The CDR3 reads CASSVRTGRADTQYF. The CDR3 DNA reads TGTGCCAGCAGCGTAAGGACAGGGAGGGCAGATACGCAGTATTTT.

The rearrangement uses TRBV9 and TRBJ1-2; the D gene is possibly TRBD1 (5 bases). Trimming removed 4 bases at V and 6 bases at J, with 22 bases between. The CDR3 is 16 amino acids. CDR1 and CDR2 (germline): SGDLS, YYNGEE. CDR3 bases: TGTGCCAGCAGCTCAGACCCGGGACCGACTTCTCATGGCTACACCTTC. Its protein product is CASSSDPGPTSHGYTF.

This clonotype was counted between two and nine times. The CDR3 nucleotides are TGCGCCAGCACCCCCATTCCGGGGGGGGAAGCCGGGGAGCTGTTTTTT. This encodes CASTPIPGGEAGELFF. This sequence joins TRBV5-1 and TRBJ2-2, with 8 bases aligning to TRBD2. The CDR3 is 16 amino acids. V shed 6 bases, J shed 6 bases, and the junction held 13 bases outside the gene matches. CDR1 is SGHRS, CDR2 YFSETQ, per germline.

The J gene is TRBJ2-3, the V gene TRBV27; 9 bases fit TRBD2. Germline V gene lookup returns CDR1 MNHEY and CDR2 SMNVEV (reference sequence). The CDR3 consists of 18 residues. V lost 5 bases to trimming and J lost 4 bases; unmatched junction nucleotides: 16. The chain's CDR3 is CASSPRILRGGAPDTQYF. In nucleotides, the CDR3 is TGTGCCAGCAGTCCCCGGATACTCCGCGGGGGGGCCCCAGATACGCAGTATTTT.

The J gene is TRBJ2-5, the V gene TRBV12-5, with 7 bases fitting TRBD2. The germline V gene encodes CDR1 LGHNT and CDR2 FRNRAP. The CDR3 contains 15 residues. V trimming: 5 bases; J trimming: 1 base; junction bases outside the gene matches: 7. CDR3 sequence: CASGVSGESQETQYF. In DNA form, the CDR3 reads TGTGCTAGTGGTGTCAGCGGGGAATCCCAAGAGACCCAGTACTTC.

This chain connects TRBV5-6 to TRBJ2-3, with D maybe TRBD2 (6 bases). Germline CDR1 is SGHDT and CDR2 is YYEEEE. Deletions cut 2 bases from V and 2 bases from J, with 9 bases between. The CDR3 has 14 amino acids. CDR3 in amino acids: CASSFERATDTQYF. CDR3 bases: TGTGCCAGCAGCTTCGAGCGGGCCACAGATACGCAGTATTTT. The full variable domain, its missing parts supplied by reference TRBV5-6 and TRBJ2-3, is DAGVTQSPTHLIKTRGQQVTLRCSPKSGHDTVSWYQQALGQGPQFIFQYYEEEERQRGNFPDRFSGHQFPNYSSELNVNALLLGDSALYLCASSFERATDTQYFGPGTRLTVL.

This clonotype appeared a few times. CDR3 sequence reads: CASSYRGSGDTQYF. CDR3 nucleotide sequence: TGTGCCAGCAGTTACCGGGGCTCGGGGGATACGCAGTATTTT. The rearrangement links TRBV6-5 to TRBJ2-3; D may be TRBD1 or TRBD2 (5 bases each). Trimming stripped 2 bases from V and 6 bases from J, with 12 bases between. Germline values: CDR1 MNHEY, CDR2 SVGAGI. The CDR3 extends over 14 amino acids.

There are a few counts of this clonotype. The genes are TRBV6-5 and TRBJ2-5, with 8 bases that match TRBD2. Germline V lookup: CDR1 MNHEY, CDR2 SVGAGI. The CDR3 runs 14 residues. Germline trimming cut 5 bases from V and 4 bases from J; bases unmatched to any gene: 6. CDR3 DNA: TGTGCCAGCAGTCAATCGGGACTAGGAGAGACCCAGTACTTC. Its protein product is CASSQSGLGETQYF.

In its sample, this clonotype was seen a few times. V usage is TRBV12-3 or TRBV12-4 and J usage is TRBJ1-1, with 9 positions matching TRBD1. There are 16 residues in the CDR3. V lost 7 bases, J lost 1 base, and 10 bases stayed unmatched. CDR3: CASILGQGRGNTEAFF. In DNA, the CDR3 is TGTGCCAGCATTCTCGGACAGGGGAGGGGGAACACTGAAGCTTTCTTT.

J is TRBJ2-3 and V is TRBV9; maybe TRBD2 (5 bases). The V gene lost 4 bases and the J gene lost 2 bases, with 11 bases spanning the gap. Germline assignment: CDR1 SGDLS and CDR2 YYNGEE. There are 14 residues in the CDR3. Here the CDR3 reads CASSLRGLTDTQYF. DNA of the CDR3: TGTGCCAGCAGCCTCCGAGGACTCACAGATACGCAGTATTTT.

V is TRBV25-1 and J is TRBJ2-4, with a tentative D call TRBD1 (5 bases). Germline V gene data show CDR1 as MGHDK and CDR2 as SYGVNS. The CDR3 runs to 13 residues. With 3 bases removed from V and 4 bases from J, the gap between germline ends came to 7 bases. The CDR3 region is CASSDRVKNIQYF. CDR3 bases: TGTGCCAGCAGTGACAGGGTTAAAAACATTCAGTACTTC.

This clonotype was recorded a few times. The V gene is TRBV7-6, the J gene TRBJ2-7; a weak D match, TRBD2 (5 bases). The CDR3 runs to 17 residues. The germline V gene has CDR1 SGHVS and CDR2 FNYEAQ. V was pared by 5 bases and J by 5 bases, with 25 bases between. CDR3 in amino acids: CASSSGGGLSYGDEQYF. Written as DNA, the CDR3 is TGTGCCAGCAGCAGCGGTGGCGGCCTCTCGTACGGGGACGAGCAGTACTTC. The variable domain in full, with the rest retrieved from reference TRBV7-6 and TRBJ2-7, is GAGVSQSPRYKVTKRGQDVALRCDPISGHVSLYWYRQALGQGPEFLTYFNYEAQQDKSGLPNDRFSAERPEGSISTLTIQRTEQRDSAMYRCASSSGGGLSYGDEQYFGPGTRLTVT.

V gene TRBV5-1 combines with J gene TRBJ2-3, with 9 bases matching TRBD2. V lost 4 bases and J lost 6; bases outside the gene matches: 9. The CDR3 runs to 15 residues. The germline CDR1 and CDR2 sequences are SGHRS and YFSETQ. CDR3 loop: CASSLNSGGGDTQYF. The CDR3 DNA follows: TGCGCCAGCAGCCTAAATAGCGGGGGAGGGGATACGCAGTATTTT. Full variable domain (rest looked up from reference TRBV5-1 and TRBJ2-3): KAGVTQTPRYLIKTRGQQVTLSCSPISGHRSVSWYQQTPGQGLQFLFEYFSETQRNKGNFPGRFSGRQFSNSRSEMNVSTLELGDSALYLCASSLNSGGGDTQYFGPGTRLTVL.

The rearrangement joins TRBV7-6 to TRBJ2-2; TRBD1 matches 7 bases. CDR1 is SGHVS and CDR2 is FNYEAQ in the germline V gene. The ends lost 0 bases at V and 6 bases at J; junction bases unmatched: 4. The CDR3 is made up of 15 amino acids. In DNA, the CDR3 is TGTGCCAGCAGCTTAGCGGCCCAGGGGGCCGGGGAGCTGTTTTTT. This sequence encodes CASSLAAQGAGELFF.

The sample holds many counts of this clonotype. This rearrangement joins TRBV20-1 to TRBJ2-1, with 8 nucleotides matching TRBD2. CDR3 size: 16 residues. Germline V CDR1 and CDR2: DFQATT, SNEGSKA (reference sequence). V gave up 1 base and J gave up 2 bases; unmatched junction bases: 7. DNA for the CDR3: TGCAGTGCTAGAGGTGCCGGGGGGGAAACCTACAATGAGCAGTTCTTC. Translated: CSARGAGGETYNEQFF.

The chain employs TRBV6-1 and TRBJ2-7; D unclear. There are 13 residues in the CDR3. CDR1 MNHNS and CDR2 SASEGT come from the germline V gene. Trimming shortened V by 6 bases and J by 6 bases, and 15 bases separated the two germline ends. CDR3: CASRGPNLGEQYF. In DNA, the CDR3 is TGTGCCAGCAGAGGACCGAACCTCGGCGAGCAGTACTTC.

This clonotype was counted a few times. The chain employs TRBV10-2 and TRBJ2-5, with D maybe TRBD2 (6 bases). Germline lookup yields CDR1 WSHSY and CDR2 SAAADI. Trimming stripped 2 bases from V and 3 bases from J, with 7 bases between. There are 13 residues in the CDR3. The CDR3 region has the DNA TGCGCCAGCAGTGAGCGGGGGAAAGAGACCCAGTACTTC. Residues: CASSERGKETQYF.

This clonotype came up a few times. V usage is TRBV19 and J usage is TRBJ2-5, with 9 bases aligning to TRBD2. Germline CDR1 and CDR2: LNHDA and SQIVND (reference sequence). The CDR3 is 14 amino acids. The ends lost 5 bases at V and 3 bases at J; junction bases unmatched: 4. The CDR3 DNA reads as TGTGCCAGTAGTGGTAGCGGGGGTAAAGAGACCCAGTACTTC. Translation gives CASSGSGGKETQYF.